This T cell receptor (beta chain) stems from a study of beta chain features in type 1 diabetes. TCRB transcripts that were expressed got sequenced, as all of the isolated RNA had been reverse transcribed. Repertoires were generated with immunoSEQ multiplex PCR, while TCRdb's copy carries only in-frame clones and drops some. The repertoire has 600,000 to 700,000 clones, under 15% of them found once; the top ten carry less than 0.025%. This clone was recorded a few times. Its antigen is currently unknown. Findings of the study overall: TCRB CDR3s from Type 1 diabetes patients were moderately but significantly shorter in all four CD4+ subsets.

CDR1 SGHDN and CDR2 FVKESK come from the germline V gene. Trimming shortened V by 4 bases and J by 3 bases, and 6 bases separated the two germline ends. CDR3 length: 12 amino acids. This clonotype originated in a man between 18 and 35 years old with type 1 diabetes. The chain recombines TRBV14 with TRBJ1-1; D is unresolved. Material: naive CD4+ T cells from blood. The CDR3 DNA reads TGTGCCAGCAGCCCTAGGGACACTGAAGCTTTCTTT. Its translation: CASSPRDTEAFF. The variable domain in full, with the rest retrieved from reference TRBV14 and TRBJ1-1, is EAGVTQFPSHSVIEKGQTVTLRCDPISGHDNLYWYRRVMGKEIKFLLHFVKESKQDESGMPNNRFLAERTGGTYSTLKVQPAELEDSGVYFCASSPRDTEAFFGQGTRLTVV.